The next 29 T cell receptor beta chains were all read from a single sample in a study of blood T cell repertoires in COVID-19. Sequencing used immunoSEQ multiplex PCR; TCRdb keeps in-frame clones, though not all of them. The repertoire has roughly 70,000 clones, 75% to 90% of them found once; the top ten carry over 6%. The sequencing sample was made of peripheral blood. The source is a man older than 75 with COVID-19, enrolled during active disease.

The rearrangement uses TRBV7-9 and TRBJ1-2; TRBD1 matches at 7 bases. Germline CDR1 reads SEHNR; CDR2 reads FQNEAQ (reference sequence). The CDR3 extends over 14 amino acids. Trimming cost V 3 bases and J 6 bases; bases outside gene matches: 7. CDR3 in amino acids: CASSFRQGENGYTF. The CDR3 nucleotides read TGTGCCAGCAGCTTCCGACAGGGAGAGAATGGCTACACCTTC.

This chain uses TRBV27 with TRBJ1-6; D possibly corresponds to TRBD1 (5 bases). This CDR3 has 13 residues. Germline V gene lookup returns CDR1 MNHEY and CDR2 SMNVEV (reference sequence). V was trimmed by 6 bases and J by 4 bases, leaving 7 bases between them. CDR3 nucleotides: TGTGCCAGCAGAGCAGGGTATAATTCACCCCTCCACTTT. This translates into CASRAGYNSPLHF.

The chain joins TRBV3-1 (or the pseudogene TRBV3-2) to TRBJ2-7; perhaps TRBD2 as D (6 bases). From germline, CDR1 is LGHDT and CDR2 YNNKEL (reference sequence). V lost 0 bases, J lost 4 bases, and 13 bases lay in between. This CDR3 has 15 amino acids. This CDR3 is CASSQDRLALYEQYF. DNA of the CDR3: TGTGCCAGCAGCCAAGATAGGCTAGCGCTATACGAGCAGTACTTC.

The chain combines TRBV19 with TRBJ1-5; 9 positions agree with TRBD1. Unmatched junction bases numbered 16, after V lost 9 bases and J lost 4 bases. The CDR3 totals 17 residues. The germline V gene has CDR1 LNHDA and CDR2 SQIVND (reference sequence). The DNA for the CDR3 is TGTGCCAGCAGAACGAAATACGGGACAGGGACTAATCAGCCCCAGCATTTT. This sequence encodes CASRTKYGTGTNQPQHF.

The chain joins TRBV5-4 to TRBJ2-2; TRBD1 agrees at 7 bases. CDR1 and CDR2 (germline): SGHNT, YYREEE (reference sequence). The V and J ends lost 1 base and 4 bases, in that order; junction bases with no gene match: 4. The CDR3 spans 15 residues. The CDR3 loop reads CASSLPGTATGELFF. DNA of the CDR3: TGTGCCAGCAGCTTGCCCGGGACAGCCACCGGGGAGCTGTTTTTT.

The V call is TRBV11-2, the J call TRBJ2-1, with TRBD2 identical over 9 bases. The CDR3 covers 17 residues. Trimming removed 4 bases from V and 7 bases from J; junction bases left unmatched: 14. CDR1 and CDR2 from the germline V gene are SGHAT and FQNNGV. CDR3 sequence reads: CASSSGLAGGRRNEQFF. The DNA for the CDR3 is TGTGCCAGCAGCTCAGGTCTGGCGGGGGGGCGTAGGAATGAGCAGTTCTTC.

This clone was seen only once. The chain recombines TRBV7-2 with TRBJ2-5; D call uncertain. The CDR3 length is 13 residues. V lost 6 bases, J lost 3 bases, and 11 bases lay in between. CDR1 and CDR2 from the germline V gene are SGHTA and FQGNSA. The CDR3, as DNA: TGTGCCAGCAGATTCGCAGGCGAAGAGACCCAGTACTTC. It specifies CASRFAGEETQYF.

The chain uses TRBV19 and TRBJ1-5; D not resolved. The germline V gene encodes CDR1 LNHDA and CDR2 SQIVND (reference sequence). This CDR3 is 14 amino acids long. V dropped 8 bases and J dropped 4 bases, with 15 bases sitting between them. CDR3 sequence reads: CASSDRGVNQPQHF. The DNA of the CDR3 is TGTGCCAGTTCCGACCGGGGAGTGAATCAGCCCCAGCATTTT.

The CDR3: CASSPWDRGNTGELFF. The CDR3 nucleotides read TGTGCCAGCAGCCCCTGGGACAGGGGAAACACCGGGGAGCTGTTTTTT. The chain is built from TRBV7-7 and TRBJ2-2; 10 nucleotides align to TRBD1. V was pared by 5 bases and J by 2 bases, with 5 bases of the junction left unmatched. The CDR3 consists of 16 residues. Germline V CDR1 and CDR2: SSHAT, FNYEAQ (reference sequence).

The chain uses TRBV4-2 and TRBJ2-7, with TRBD2 identical over 9 bases. CDR3 size: 16 residues. V was pared by 3 bases and J by 8 bases, with 14 bases of the junction left unmatched. Germline assignment: CDR1 LGHNA and CDR2 YNFKEQ. Here the CDR3 DNA reads TGTGCCAGCAGCCAGGATTTGCGGGGGGGCCACGGAAAGCAGTACTTC. Protein sequence: CASSQDLRGGHGKQYF.

The chain is built from TRBV5-4 and TRBJ2-3, with 7 bases matching TRBD1. Germline-derived CDR1 and CDR2 are SGHNT and YYREEE (reference sequence). Trimming cost V 4 bases and J 0 bases; bases outside gene matches: 5. There are 15 residues in the CDR3. The chain's CDR3 is CASSDGTASTDTQYF. The CDR3 nucleotides read TGTGCCAGCAGCGATGGGACAGCGAGCACAGATACGCAGTATTTT. The variable domain in full, with the rest retrieved from reference TRBV5-4 and TRBJ2-3, is ETGVTQSPTHLIKTRGQQVTLRCSSQSGHNTVSWYQQALGQGPQFIFQYYREEENGRGNFPPRFSGLQFPNYSSELNVNALELDDSALYLCASSDGTASTDTQYFGPGTRLTVL.

The chain couples TRBV20-1 to TRBJ1-2; D ambiguous. The ends were cut back, 3 bases at V and 4 bases at J, with 6 bases in the middle. Germline V gives CDR1 DFQATT, CDR2 SNEGSKA (reference sequence). The CDR3 extends over 11 amino acids. The CDR3 protein is CSASRGYGYTF. In DNA, the CDR3 is TGCAGTGCTAGCCGAGGCTATGGCTACACCTTC.

The CDR3 sequence is CASSSGGEETQYF. In DNA form, the CDR3 reads TGTGCCAGCAGCTCGGGCGGGGAAGAGACCCAGTACTTC. V gene TRBV5-4 combines with J gene TRBJ2-5, with D perhaps matching TRBD2 (6 bases). Germline V gene sequence: CDR1 SGHNT, CDR2 YYREEE (reference sequence). The germline V and J ends were trimmed by 3 bases and 3 bases, with 9 bases remaining between them. The CDR3 totals 13 residues.

There are a few counts of this clone. The CDR3 bases are TGTGCCAGCAGCGGGACAGTTGGGGGCACTGAAGCTTTCTTT. Translating gives CASSGTVGGTEAFF. The chain couples TRBV9 to TRBJ1-1; tentatively, D is TRBD1 (6 bases). Trimming shortened V by 3 bases and J by 4 bases, and 13 bases separated the two germline ends. Germline V gene sequence: CDR1 SGDLS, CDR2 YYNGEE. There are 14 residues in the CDR3.

The rearrangement joins TRBV18 to TRBJ2-1, with 10 bases that match TRBD1. The CDR3 spans 14 residues. V dropped 4 bases and J dropped 6; count of bases not matched to a gene: 3. Germline V gene sequence: CDR1 KGHSH, CDR2 LQKENI. The CDR3 loop reads CASSQGTGANEQFF. CDR3 DNA: TGTGCCAGCTCACAAGGGACAGGGGCCAATGAGCAGTTCTTC.

A single count supports this clone. V and J are TRBV19 and TRBJ1-5; 9 bases map to TRBD1. The CDR3 consists of 15 residues. V trimming: 6 bases; J trimming: 0 bases; junction bases outside the gene matches: 3. Germline V gene data show CDR1 as LNHDA and CDR2 as SQIVND (reference sequence). CDR3 in DNA: TGTGCCAGTAGGGACAGGGGATTTAGCAATCAGCCCCAGCATTTT. This translates into CASRDRGFSNQPQHF.

The CDR3: CASSFGALADTQYF. The CDR3 bases are TGCGCCAGCAGCTTTGGGGCTCTCGCAGATACGCAGTATTTT. The rearrangement uses TRBV5-1 and TRBJ2-3; a possible D gene is TRBD1 (5 bases). Germline lookup yields CDR1 SGHRS and CDR2 YFSETQ. The CDR3 covers 14 residues. Trimming removed 2 bases at V and 4 bases at J, with 11 bases between.

The chain combines TRBV6-2 or TRBV6-3 with TRBJ1-1; perhaps TRBD1 as D (5 bases). Trimming shortened V by 2 bases and J by 1 base, and 8 bases separated the two germline ends. CDR3 size: 14 residues. Germline CDR1 reads MNHEY; CDR2 reads SVGEGT. CDR3 loop: CASSYRGRNTEAFF. Here the CDR3 DNA reads TGTGCCAGCAGTTACAGGGGCAGGAACACTGAAGCTTTCTTT.

About this clone: Other DNA sequences in this specimen translate into the identical CDR3. The chain has TRBV29-1 and TRBJ1-1, with no clear D. The CDR3 totals 14 residues. Germline loops: CDR1 SQVTM, CDR2 ANQGSEA. Trimming left V 5 bases short and J 0 bases short, with 13 bases between. CDR3 sequence reads: CSVRHGVLNTEAFF. The DNA for the CDR3 is TGCAGCGTTCGACACGGGGTCTTGAACACTGAAGCTTTCTTT.

This clone came up once. V usage is TRBV2 and J usage is TRBJ1-3; D is unclear. This CDR3 has 16 residues. With 5 bases removed from V and 4 bases from J, the gap between germline ends came to 18 bases. The germline V gene encodes CDR1 SNHLY and CDR2 FYNNEI. The DNA of the CDR3 is TGTGCCAGCAGTCGAAGTGGAACCACGCGGGGAAACACCATATATTTT. It codes for CASSRSGTTRGNTIYF.

The chain has TRBV18 and TRBJ1-3; possibly TRBD1 for D (5 bases). Germline V gene sequence: CDR1 KGHSH, CDR2 LQKENI. The CDR3 spans 16 residues. V lost 3 bases and J lost 2, with 14 bases in between. The CDR3: CASSPGLEQAGNTIYF. The DNA of the CDR3 is TGTGCCAGCTCACCGGGACTGGAGCAGGCTGGAAACACCATATATTTT.

This clone occurred once. V usage is TRBV3-1 (or the pseudogene TRBV3-2) and J usage is TRBJ1-1; possible D gene TRBD1, 5 bases. The V end lost 2 bases, the J end lost 0 bases, and 7 bases lay between the germline ends. CDR1 and CDR2 (germline): LGHDT, YNNKEL (reference sequence). The length of the CDR3 is 14 residues. CDR3 sequence: CASSQMTVNTEAFF. The CDR3 DNA sequence: TGTGCCAGCAGCCAAATGACAGTGAACACTGAAGCTTTCTTT.

This rearrangement joins TRBV6-5 to TRBJ2-7; D perhaps matches TRBD1 (5 bases). Trimming pared 5 bases from V and 3 bases from J, leaving 11 bases between. CDR1 and CDR2 (germline): MNHEY, SVGAGI. The CDR3 loop spans 13 amino acids. CDR3 residues: CASSPTESYEQYF. The CDR3 nucleotides read TGTGCCAGCAGTCCGACAGAAAGCTACGAGCAGTACTTC.

A word on this clone: The sample contains more than one DNA sequence encoding this CDR3. The chain couples TRBV4-3 to TRBJ1-2; 12 bases are shared with TRBD1. The germline CDR1 and CDR2 sequences are LGHNA and YSLEER. V was clipped by 2 bases and J by 8 bases; unmatched bases: 9. The CDR3 is 16 amino acids. CDR3 in amino acids: CASSQNPGQGAEGYTF. Here the CDR3 DNA reads TGCGCCAGCAGCCAAAACCCGGGACAGGGGGCGGAGGGCTACACCTTC.

The chain employs TRBV21-1 and TRBJ1-5. TRBV21-1 is assigned pseudogene status. This CDR3 comprises 11 residues. The CDR3 DNA follows: TGTGCCAGCAAGCCGAATCAGCCCCAGCATTTT. Translation gives CASKPNQPQHF.

This chain joins TRBV6-2 or TRBV6-3 and TRBJ1-1; possibly TRBD1 for D (6 bases). This CDR3 region has 15 residues. Looked up from germline, CDR1 is MNHEY and CDR2 is SVGEGT. Deletions cut 5 bases from V and 6 bases from J, with 19 bases between. As DNA, the CDR3 is TGTGCCAGCAGTAGGGAGGGGGTTAGGGTCGCTGAAGCTTTCTTT. Translated: CASSREGVRVAEAFF.

This clone was observed once. V and J are TRBV5-4 and TRBJ2-5; TRBD2 aligns across 7 bases. Trimming took 2 bases from V and 5 from J; bases not matched to a gene: 6. In germline, CDR1 is SGHNT, CDR2 YYREEE (reference sequence). This CDR3 contains 14 residues. CDR3 sequence (DNA): TGTGCCAGCAGCTTTGGCGGGGGTTCGGAGACCCAGTACTTC. It translates to CASSFGGGSETQYF.

The chain employs TRBV19 and TRBJ1-5; no definite D call. V dropped 2 bases and J dropped 5 bases, with 7 bases sitting between them. The CDR3 is 13 amino acids. CDR1 LNHDA and CDR2 SQIVND come from the germline V gene (reference sequence). DNA for the CDR3: TGTGCCAGTAGTATAACAGTCCATCAGCCCCAGCATTTT. Translating it yields CASSITVHQPQHF.

This clone was picked up a small number of times. This chain links TRBV18 with TRBJ1-5; 8 bases match TRBD1. The germline CDR1 and CDR2 sequences are KGHSH and LQKENI. V lost 4 bases and J lost 1; bases outside the gene matches: 6. CDR3 length equals 16 residues. The CDR3 nucleotides read TGTGCCAGCTCACTCGGACAGGGTAACAGCAATCAGCCCCAGCATTTT. Its protein is CASSLGQGNSNQPQHF.